These 27 T cell receptor beta chains were sequenced from one sample in a study of OX40 agonist ivuxolimab in advanced cancers. The protocol was immunoSEQ multiplex PCR, while the TCRdb copy is restricted to in-frame clones and leaves out a portion. The data hold 90,000 to 130,000 clones, with more than 85% observed a single time. The specimen comprised CD4+ or CD8+ T cells sorted from blood, sampled in a trial of the OX40 agonist ivuxolimab. Source of these receptors: an adult with an advanced solid tumor such as melanoma, head and neck, liver or kidney cancer.

The rearrangement uses TRBV30 and TRBJ1-6; D may be TRBD1 (6 bases). The CDR3 sequence is 16 residues long. The ends were cut back, 1 base at V and 5 bases at J, with 15 bases in the middle. Germline V gene lookup returns CDR1 GTSNPN and CDR2 SVGIG (reference sequence). CDR3 in amino acids: CAWSGVGTPNNSPLHF. CDR3 DNA: TGTGCCTGGAGTGGGGTCGGGACACCAAATAATTCACCCCTCCACTTT. The whole variable domain, remainder taken from reference TRBV30 and TRBJ1-6, is SQTIHQWPATLVQPVGSPLSLECTVEGTSNPNLYWYRQAAGRGLQLLFYSVGIGQISSEVPQNLSASRPQDRQFILSSKKLLLSDSGFYLCAWSGVGTPNNSPLHFGNGTRLTVT.

The chain combines TRBV9 with TRBJ2-1; unclear D gene. Trimming cost V 3 bases and J 6 bases, with 10 bases left between them. CDR3 length: 13 residues. Looked up from germline, CDR1 is SGDLS and CDR2 is YYNGEE. The CDR3: CASSASSLNEQFF. The CDR3 nucleotides read TGTGCCAGCAGCGCGTCCAGCCTCAATGAGCAGTTCTTC.

This chain links TRBV5-1 with TRBJ2-1; TRBD1 is a possible D gene (6 bases). V was shortened by 3 bases and J by 0 bases, with 10 bases between the two germline ends. This CDR3 has 15 residues. CDR1 is SGHRS, CDR2 YFSETQ, per germline. As DNA, the CDR3 is TGCGCCAGCAGCTCCCCCAGGGGCTCCTACAATGAGCAGTTCTTC. It yields the protein CASSSPRGSYNEQFF.

The V and J genes are TRBV21-1 and TRBJ2-3; the DNA was not compared with TRBD2, the D call given in the table. TRBV21-1 is tagged as a pseudogene. The CDR3 totals 20 residues. This CDR3 reads CASSKVPPRLAGVRADTQYF. CDR3 nucleotide sequence: TGTGCCAGCAGCAAAGTCCCTCCTCGATTAGCGGGGGTGAGAGCAGATACGCAGTATTTT.

The chain combines TRBV6-1 with TRBJ1-6; maybe TRBD1 (5 bases). Looked up from germline, CDR1 is MNHNS and CDR2 is SASEGT. Trimming took off 6 bases at V and 7 bases at J, with 13 bases between the two ends. CDR3 size: 14 residues. The CDR3 nucleotides read TGTGCCAGCAGGGGGGTGGGCCCGAATTCACCCCTCCACTTT. Translation: CASRGVGPNSPLHF.

The rearrangement uses TRBV18 and TRBJ1-4; D gene ambiguous. From germline, CDR1 is KGHSH and CDR2 LQKENI. V gave up 6 bases and J gave up 4 bases, with 6 bases separating them. The CDR3 sequence is 12 residues long. The CDR3 coding sequence is TGTGCCAGCTCCGACTATAATGAAAAACTGTTTTTT. It codes for CASSDYNEKLFF.

The chain has TRBV2 and TRBJ2-3, with D tentatively TRBD2 (5 bases). This CDR3 comprises 14 residues. Trimming took 6 bases from V and 0 from J, leaving 10 bases between them. Germline V gene sequence: CDR1 SNHLY, CDR2 FYNNEI. The CDR3 protein is CASRSGTSTDTQYF. The CDR3 DNA sequence: TGTGCCAGCAGGAGCGGCACTAGCACAGATACGCAGTATTTT. Full variable domain (rest looked up from reference TRBV2 and TRBJ2-3): EPEVTQTPSHQVTQMGQEVILRCVPISNHLYFYWYRQILGQKVEFLVSFYNNEISEKSEIFDDQFSVERPDGSNFTLKIRSTKLEDSAMYFCASRSGTSTDTQYFGPGTRLTVL.

The chain is built from TRBV9 and TRBJ2-7; D remains unclear. This CDR3 has 15 amino acids. Trimming cost V 0 bases and J 2 bases, with 12 bases left between them. Germline V CDR1 and CDR2: SGDLS, YYNGEE. For the CDR3, the DNA is TGTGCCAGCAGCGTAGGGGCGGTACCTACCTACGAGCAGTACTTC. This codes for CASSVGAVPTYEQYF.

A single count supports this clone. V usage is TRBV2 and J usage is TRBJ1-2; a weak D match, TRBD1 (5 bases). Germline CDR1 and CDR2: SNHLY and FYNNEI. The CDR3 sequence is 14 residues long. The germline V and J ends were trimmed by 4 bases and 8 bases, with 17 bases remaining between them. CDR3 coding DNA: TGTGCCAGCAGTGGCGGGGGGGTTGGTAGCGGCTACACCTTC. Its translation is CASSGGGVGSGYTF.

This chain links TRBV4-2 with TRBJ2-7; D may be TRBD1 (6 bases). The CDR3 totals 13 residues. CDR1 is LGHNA, CDR2 YNFKEQ, per germline. The germline V and J ends were trimmed by 0 bases and 6 bases, with 9 bases remaining between them. The CDR3 sequence is CASSQERGGEQYF. CDR3 DNA sequence: TGTGCCAGCAGCCAAGAAAGAGGGGGCGAGCAGTACTTC.

Only a few counts were recorded for this clone. J is TRBJ2-7 and V is TRBV19; D is possibly TRBD1 or TRBD2 (5 bases each). CDR1 LNHDA and CDR2 SQIVND come from the germline V gene (reference sequence). Deletions cut 8 bases from V and 1 base from J, with 9 bases between. CDR3 length: 12 residues. This CDR3 reads CASGDASYEQYF. Written as DNA, the CDR3 is TGTGCCAGTGGGGACGCGTCCTACGAGCAGTACTTC.

The genes are TRBV18 and TRBJ2-4; 9 nucleotides match TRBD1. Looked up from germline, CDR1 is KGHSH and CDR2 is LQKENI. The CDR3 sequence is 14 residues long. V was pared by 3 bases and J by 7 bases, with 4 bases of the junction left unmatched. The CDR3 reads CASSPGTGLNIQYF. The CDR3 coding sequence is TGTGCCAGCTCACCGGGGACAGGGCTGAACATTCAGTACTTC.

The rearrangement links TRBV2 to TRBJ2-3; TRBD2 matches at 12 bases. The J segment lost 2 bases and the V segment lost 4 bases, leaving 4 bases of the junction unmatched. Per the germline V gene, CDR1 is SNHLY and CDR2 is FYNNEI. The CDR3 is made up of 16 amino acids. DNA for the CDR3: TGTGCCAGCAGTGTAGGACTAGCGGGGCCCACAGATACGCAGTATTTT. This codes for CASSVGLAGPTDTQYF. Full variable domain (rest looked up from reference TRBV2 and TRBJ2-3): EPEVTQTPSHQVTQMGQEVILRCVPISNHLYFYWYRQILGQKVEFLVSFYNNEISEKSEIFDDQFSVERPDGSNFTLKIRSTKLEDSAMYFCASSVGLAGPTDTQYFGPGTRLTVL.

The chain combines TRBV27 with TRBJ2-2; D remains ambiguous. Trimming removed 3 bases at V and 3 bases at J, with 8 bases between. The CDR3 totals 14 residues. The germline V gene has CDR1 MNHEY and CDR2 SMNVEV (reference sequence). The CDR3 nucleotides read TGTGCCAGCAGTTTCGGCCACGACACCGGGGAGCTGTTTTTT. Residues: CASSFGHDTGELFF.

The chain couples TRBV18 to TRBJ1-2, with unresolved D. This CDR3 has 13 amino acids. Germline lookup yields CDR1 KGHSH and CDR2 LQKENI. The V end lost 3 bases, the J end lost 0 bases, and 5 bases lay between the germline ends. Written as DNA, the CDR3 is TGTGCCAGCTCACCTAATGCTAACTATGGCTACACCTTC. Its protein product is CASSPNANYGYTF.

The chain is built from TRBV6-5 and TRBJ1-1; D is unresolved. V dropped 0 bases and J dropped 1 base, with 9 bases sitting between them. Per germline, CDR1 MNHEY and CDR2 SVGAGI. The CDR3 has 15 amino acids. CDR3 in DNA: TGTGCCAGCAGTTACTCCCAGGATTCGAACACTGAAGCTTTCTTT. Encoded protein: CASSYSQDSNTEAFF.

The genes are TRBV10-2 and TRBJ1-1; D might be TRBD1 (6 bases). CDR3 length: 16 amino acids. Germline lookup yields CDR1 WSHSY and CDR2 SAAADI. Trimming took 2 bases from V and 5 from J, leaving 18 bases between them. The DNA for the CDR3 is TGCGCCAGCAGTGAGGTTTCGGGGGCTCCGGGGACTGAAGCTTTCTTT. It specifies CASSEVSGAPGTEAFF.

The rearrangement uses TRBV18 and TRBJ2-5; 9 bases agree with TRBD1. Germline V lookup: CDR1 KGHSH, CDR2 LQKENI. Germline trimming cut 3 bases from V and 4 bases from J; bases unmatched to any gene: 6. The CDR3 totals 15 residues. The CDR3 here is CASSPFEDRGETQYF. For the CDR3, the DNA is TGTGCCAGCTCACCTTTCGAGGACAGGGGAGAGACCCAGTACTTC.

The count of this clone is one. V and J are TRBV2 and TRBJ2-7, with 8 bases aligning to TRBD1. Germline CDR1 and CDR2: SNHLY and FYNNEI. The length of the CDR3 is 15 residues. The V segment lost 9 bases and the J segment 1 base; nucleotides outside the gene matches: 11. The CDR3 region has the DNA TGTGCCAGAACGGACAGGGAATCCCCTTCCTACGAGCAGTACTTC. Protein product: CARTDRESPSYEQYF.

This clone showed up just once. The CDR3: CASSPSGVEQFF. CDR3 nucleotide sequence: TGTGCCAGCAGCCCGAGCGGGGTAGAGCAGTTCTTC. The chain recombines TRBV14 with TRBJ2-1; TRBD2 matches 7 bases. Germline assignment: CDR1 SGHDN and CDR2 FVKESK. This CDR3 spans 12 amino acids. With 4 bases clipped from V and 10 bases from J, the junction kept 4 bases outside the gene matches.

V gene TRBV6-5 combines with J gene TRBJ1-2, with D hard to call. CDR1 MNHEY and CDR2 SVGAGI come from the germline V gene. There are 13 residues in the CDR3. Trimming stripped 11 bases from V and 0 bases from J, with 13 bases between. This CDR3 reads CACRATANYGYTF. In DNA form, the CDR3 reads TGTGCCTGCCGAGCCACCGCTAACTATGGCTACACCTTC.

The gene calls are TRBV19 and TRBJ1-5; D remains ambiguous. The CDR3 has 15 amino acids. The germline V gene has CDR1 LNHDA and CDR2 SQIVND (reference sequence). V was clipped by 3 bases and J by 5 bases, with 14 bases between them. The DNA for the CDR3 is TGTGCCAGTAGTATCGCCGGGTTGAGTTATCAGCCCCAGCATTTT. It translates to CASSIAGLSYQPQHF.

The rearrangement uses TRBV27 and TRBJ2-1; possibly TRBD2 for D (6 bases). The CDR3 has 16 residues. CDR1 and CDR2 (germline): MNHEY, SMNVEV (reference sequence). Trimming removed 7 bases from V and 3 bases from J, with 19 bases in between. The CDR3 DNA reads TGTGCCAGCACCCGGGTATCGGGGAGGCACTACAATGAGCAGTTCTTC. It codes for CASTRVSGRHYNEQFF.

The genes are TRBV6-5 and TRBJ2-7; 7 bases fit TRBD1. CDR3 length equals 15 residues. J was trimmed by 1 base and V by 2 bases; bases with no gene match: 5. Germline V gene lookup returns CDR1 MNHEY and CDR2 SVGAGI. CDR3 in amino acids: CASSYDRDLSYEQYF. The CDR3 nucleotides read TGTGCCAGCAGTTACGACAGGGACCTTTCCTACGAGCAGTACTTC.

This sequence joins TRBV30 and TRBJ2-1, with TRBD2 matching over 11 bases. This CDR3 comprises 14 residues. Per germline, CDR1 GTSNPN and CDR2 SVGIG (reference sequence). V lost 5 bases, J lost 5 bases, and 5 bases stayed unmatched. CDR3 in DNA: TGTGCCTGGGCCGGGACTAGCGGAAACAATGAGCAGTTCTTC. It encodes CAWAGTSGNNEQFF.

V gene TRBV6-6 combines with J gene TRBJ1-2; D remains ambiguous. This CDR3 contains 11 residues. Trimming removed 10 bases from V and 7 bases from J, with 13 bases in between. Per germline, CDR1 MNHNY and CDR2 SVGAGI (reference sequence). This CDR3 is CATRSVFGYTF. The CDR3 DNA reads as TGTGCCACCCGCAGCGTATTTGGCTACACCTTC.

V usage is TRBV14 and J usage is TRBJ1-2, with 9 bases aligning to TRBD1. The CDR3 is 16 amino acids. Germline V CDR1 and CDR2: SGHDN, FVKESK. V trimming: 0 bases; J trimming: 3 bases; junction bases outside the gene matches: 5. This chain's CDR3 is CASSQESWTGDYGYTF. The CDR3 DNA sequence: TGTGCCAGCAGCCAAGAATCCTGGACAGGGGACTATGGCTACACCTTC.